This T cell receptor (beta chain) was identified during a study of blood T cell repertoires in COVID-19. Per the authors' pipeline: The assay estimated nucleated cells by amplifying reference gene primers. Assay: immunoSEQ multiplex PCR; the TCRdb copy retains only in-frame clones and omits some. Clone size and V and J calls were adopted from that table, with D and trimming inferred from the DNA. The sample holds about 120,000 clones, around 80% seen once. A remark on this clone: Other DNA sequences in the sample encode the same CDR3.

Germline V CDR1 and CDR2: MNHEY, SMNVEV (reference sequence). Trimming removed 0 bases from V and 6 bases from J; junction bases left unmatched: 6. The CDR3 is 16 residues long. The sequence was obtained from a man in his fifties or sixties with active or convalescent COVID-19. The chain links TRBV27 to TRBJ2-7; TRBD2 agrees at 12 bases. Sequencing was done on a sample of peripheral blood. CDR3 nucleotide sequence: TGTGCCAGCAGTTTATCCGCCCCTAGCGGGAGGGCCGAGCAGTACTTC. It specifies CASSLSAPSGRAEQYF.